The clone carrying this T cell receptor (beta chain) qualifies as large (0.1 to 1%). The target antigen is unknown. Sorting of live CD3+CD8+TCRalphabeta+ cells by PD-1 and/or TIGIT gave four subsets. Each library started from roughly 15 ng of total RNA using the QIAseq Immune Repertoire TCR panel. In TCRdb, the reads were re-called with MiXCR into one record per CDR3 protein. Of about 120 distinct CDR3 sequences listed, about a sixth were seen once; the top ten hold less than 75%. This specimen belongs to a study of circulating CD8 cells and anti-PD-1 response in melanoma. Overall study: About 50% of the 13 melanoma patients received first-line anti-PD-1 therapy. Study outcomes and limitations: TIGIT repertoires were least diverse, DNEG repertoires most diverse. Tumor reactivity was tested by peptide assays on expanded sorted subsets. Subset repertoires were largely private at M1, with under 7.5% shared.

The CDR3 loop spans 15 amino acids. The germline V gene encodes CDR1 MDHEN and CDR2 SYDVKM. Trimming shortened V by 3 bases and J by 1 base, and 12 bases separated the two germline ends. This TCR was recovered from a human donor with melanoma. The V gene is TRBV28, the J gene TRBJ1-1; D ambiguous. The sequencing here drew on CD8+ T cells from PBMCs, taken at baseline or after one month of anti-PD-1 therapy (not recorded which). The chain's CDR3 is CASSLKWQENTEAFF. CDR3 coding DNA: TGTGCCAGCAGTTTGAAATGGCAGGAGAACACTGAAGCTTTCTTT.